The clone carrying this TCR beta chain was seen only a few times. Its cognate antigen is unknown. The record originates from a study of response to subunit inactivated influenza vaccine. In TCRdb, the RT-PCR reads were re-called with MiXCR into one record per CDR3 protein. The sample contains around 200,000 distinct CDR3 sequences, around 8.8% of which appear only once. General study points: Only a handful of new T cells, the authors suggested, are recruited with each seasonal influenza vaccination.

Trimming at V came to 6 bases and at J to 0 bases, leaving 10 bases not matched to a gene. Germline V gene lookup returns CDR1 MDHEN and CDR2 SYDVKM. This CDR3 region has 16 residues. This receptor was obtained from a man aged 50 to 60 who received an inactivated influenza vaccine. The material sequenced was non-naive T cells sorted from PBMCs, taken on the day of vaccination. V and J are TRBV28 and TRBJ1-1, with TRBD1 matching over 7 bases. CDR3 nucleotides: TGTGCCAGCAGGTCGGTCGGGACAGTGATGAACACTGAAGCTTTCTTT. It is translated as CASRSVGTVMNTEAFF.